The clone carrying this T cell receptor (beta chain) was seen once. The data were produced by immunoSEQ multiplex PCR, yet TCRdb's version contains in-frame clones alone and is incomplete. This sample has over 60,000 clones, with 96% found just once. Per germline, CDR1 MNHNS and CDR2 SASEGT. The CDR3 length is 14 residues. V dropped 7 bases and J dropped 4 bases, with 14 bases sitting between them. These data are taken from a study of T cell changes during pregnancy in multiple sclerosis. The chain combines TRBV6-1 with TRBJ1-5; D unclear. The sequences come from CD8+ T cells from peripheral blood mononuclear cells, collected after pregnancy. The receptor was isolated from a female donor with multiple sclerosis, enrolled in a pregnancy study. Written as DNA, the CDR3 is TGTGCCAGCAACCCGCCATCTCGGAATCAGCCCCAGCATTTT. This codes for CASNPPSRNQPQHF.